This T cell receptor beta chain was sequenced during a study of blood T cells in healthy people across ages. Sample-barcoded 5' priming and a J-beta primer mix drove a second PCR of roughly 6 to 12 cycles. TCRdb called the 5' RACE reads again in MiXCR, with one record for every CDR3 protein. The repertoire holds about 1,400,000 distinct CDR3 sequences, with around 55% as singletons. Study-wide results and limits: Roughly linearly, TCR beta diversity per million T cells fell as age increased.

Trimming pared 5 bases from V and 1 base from J, leaving 11 bases between. This CDR3 is built from 13 residues. The V gene's germline CDR1 is DFQATT and CDR2 SNEGSKA (reference sequence). With regard to this clonotype: Its antigen remains unknown.

This TCR came from a man younger than 35 in good health. The rearrangement uses TRBV20-1 and TRBJ2-5, with D maybe TRBD2 (5 bases). Source material: blood. In DNA form, the CDR3 reads TGCAGTGCTTTAGCCGGGATCCAAGAGACCCAGTACTTC. It yields the protein CSALAGIQETQYF.